This T cell receptor (beta chain) derives from a study of T cell responses to AZD1222 COVID-19 vaccine. Study summary: Analysis merged second doses at about 4 or about 12 weeks. Study conclusions and caveats: Repertoire sampling occurred only after the peak T cell response.

Regarding this clone: What it recognizes is unknown.

Germline lookup yields CDR1 SGHTA and CDR2 FQGNSA. V dropped 3 bases and J dropped 1 base, with 12 bases sitting between them. The CDR3 sequence is 15 residues long. Assay used: immunoSEQ multiplex PCR; TCRdb lists only in-frame clones, some missing. This table has 100,000 to 150,000 clones, 87% appearing once. Sequences were derived from peripheral blood, sampled on day 0 of AZD1222 vaccination. This clonotype was obtained from an adult in good health. V usage is TRBV7-2 and J usage is TRBJ1-1; no definite D call. The CDR3 sequence: CASSLSRAGNTEAFF. DNA of the CDR3: TGTGCCAGCAGCTTGAGTAGGGCAGGGAACACTGAAGCTTTCTTT.